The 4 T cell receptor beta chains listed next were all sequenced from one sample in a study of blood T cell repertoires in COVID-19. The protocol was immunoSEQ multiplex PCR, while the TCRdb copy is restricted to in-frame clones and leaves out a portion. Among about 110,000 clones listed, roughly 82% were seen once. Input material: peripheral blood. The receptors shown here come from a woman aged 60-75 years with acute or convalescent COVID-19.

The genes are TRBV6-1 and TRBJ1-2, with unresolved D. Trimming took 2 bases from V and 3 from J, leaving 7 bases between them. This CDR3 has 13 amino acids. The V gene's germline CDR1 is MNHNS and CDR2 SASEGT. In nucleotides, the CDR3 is TGTGCCAGCAGTGAAAGTGGCTACTATGGCTACACCTTC. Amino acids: CASSESGYYGYTF.

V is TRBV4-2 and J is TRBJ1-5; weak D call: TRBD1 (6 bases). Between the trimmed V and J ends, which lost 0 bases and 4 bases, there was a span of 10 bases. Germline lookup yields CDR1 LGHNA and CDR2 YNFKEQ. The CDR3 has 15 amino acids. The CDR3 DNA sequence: TGTGCCAGCAGCCAAGAAAACAGGGAAAATCAGCCCCAGCATTTT. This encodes CASSQENRENQPQHF.

This CDR3 is CASSYQDSYSPLHF. CDR3 sequence (DNA): TGTGCCAGCAGTTACCAAGACAGTTATTCACCCCTCCACTTT. The chain is built from TRBV6-5 and TRBJ1-6, with D tentatively TRBD1 (5 bases). CDR1 is MNHEY and CDR2 is SVGAGI in the germline V gene. Trimming took off 2 bases at V and 8 bases at J, with 10 bases between the two ends. CDR3 length: 14 residues.

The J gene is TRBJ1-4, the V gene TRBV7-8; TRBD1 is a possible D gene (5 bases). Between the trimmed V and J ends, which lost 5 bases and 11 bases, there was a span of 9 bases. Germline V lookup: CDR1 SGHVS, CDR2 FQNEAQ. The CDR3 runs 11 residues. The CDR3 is CASSRGGKLFF. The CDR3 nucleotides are TGTGCCAGCAGCCGGGGGGGGAAACTGTTTTTT.